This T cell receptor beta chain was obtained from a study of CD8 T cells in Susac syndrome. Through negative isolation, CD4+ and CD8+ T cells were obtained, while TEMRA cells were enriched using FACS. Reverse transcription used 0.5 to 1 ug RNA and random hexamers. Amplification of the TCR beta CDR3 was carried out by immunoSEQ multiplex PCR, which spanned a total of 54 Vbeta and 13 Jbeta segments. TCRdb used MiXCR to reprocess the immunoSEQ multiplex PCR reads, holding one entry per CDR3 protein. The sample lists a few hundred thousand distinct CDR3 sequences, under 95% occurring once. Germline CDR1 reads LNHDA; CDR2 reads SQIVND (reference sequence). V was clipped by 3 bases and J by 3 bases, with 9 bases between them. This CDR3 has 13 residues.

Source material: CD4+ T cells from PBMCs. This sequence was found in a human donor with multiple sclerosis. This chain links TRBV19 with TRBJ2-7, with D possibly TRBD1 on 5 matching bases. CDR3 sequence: CASSIPDSYEQYF. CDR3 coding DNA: TGTGCCAGTAGTATCCCAGACAGCTACGAGCAGTACTTC.